The following is a T cell receptor beta chain sequence with its context. The CDR3 sequence is 12 residues long. Germline V CDR1 and CDR2: SEHNR, FQNEAQ (reference sequence). Trimming left V 1 base short and J 8 bases short, with 8 bases between. The data were taken from a study of T cell changes during pregnancy in multiple sclerosis. Data came from immunoSEQ multiplex PCR; TCRdb stores just in-frame clones and leaves some out. Of around 35,000 clones listed, approximately 90% are singletons. The chain uses TRBV7-9 and TRBJ1-1; D call uncertain. The sample was CD4+ T cells from peripheral blood mononuclear cells, taken in the second trimester of pregnancy. This receptor was taken from a female donor with multiple sclerosis, enrolled in a pregnancy study. CDR3 in amino acids: CASSLVLREAFF. The CDR3 region has the DNA TGTGCCAGCAGCTTAGTTCTCAGGGAAGCTTTCTTT.